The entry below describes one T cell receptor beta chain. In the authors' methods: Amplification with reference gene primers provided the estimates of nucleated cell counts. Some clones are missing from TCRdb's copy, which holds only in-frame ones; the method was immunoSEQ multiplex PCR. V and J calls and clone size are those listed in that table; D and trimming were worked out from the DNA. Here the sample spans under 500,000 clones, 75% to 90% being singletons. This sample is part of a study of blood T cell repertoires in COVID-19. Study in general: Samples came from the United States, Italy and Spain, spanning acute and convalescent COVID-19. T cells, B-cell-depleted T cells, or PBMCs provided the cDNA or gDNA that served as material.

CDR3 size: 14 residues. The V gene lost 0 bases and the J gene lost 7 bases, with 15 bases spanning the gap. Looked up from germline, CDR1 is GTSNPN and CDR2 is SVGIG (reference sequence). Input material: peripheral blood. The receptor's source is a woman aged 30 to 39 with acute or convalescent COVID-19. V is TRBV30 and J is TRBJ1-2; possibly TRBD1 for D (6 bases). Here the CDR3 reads CAWSVGQGIGGYTF. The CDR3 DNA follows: TGTGCCTGGAGTGTGGGTCAGGGGATCGGTGGCTACACCTTC.